This entry lists 17 T cell receptor beta chains sequenced from one sample in a study of CD8 T cells in ankylosing spondylitis. Study-wide results and limits: Within ankylosing spondylitis blood, a TCR beta motif made up of roughly eight highly homologous variants appeared to be characteristic.

TCRdb processed the 5' RACE reads anew with MiXCR; each CDR3 protein has one entry. The sample contains some 840,000 distinct CDR3 sequences, around 11% of which appear only once. These TCRs' antigens remain unknown. The specimen sequenced was blood, either unsorted or a sorted T cell fraction (not recorded which). The source of these receptors is a male donor with ankylosing spondylitis.

V gene TRBV2 combines with J gene TRBJ2-1; D may be TRBD2 (5 bases). Germline values: CDR1 SNHLY, CDR2 FYNNEI. With 4 bases removed from V and 14 bases from J, the gap between germline ends came to 12 bases. This CDR3 spans 11 amino acids. In DNA, the CDR3 is TGTGCCAGCAGTGTAACGGGGAGTGAGTTCTTC. The encoded protein is CASSVTGSEFF. The complete variable domain, with remaining parts taken from reference TRBV2 and TRBJ2-1, reads EPEVTQTPSHQVTQMGQEVILRCVPISNHLYFYWYRQILGQKVEFLVSFYNNEISEKSEIFDDQFSVERPDGSNFTLKIRSTKLEDSAMYFCASSVTGSEFFGPGTRLTVL.

This clonotype has at least ten counts. This chain connects TRBV9 to TRBJ1-2; D gene uncertain. Germline CDR1 and CDR2: SGDLS and YYNGEE. The V end was cut by 0 bases, the J end by 2 bases, with 8 bases between. The CDR3 is 14 amino acids. CDR3 sequence (DNA): TGTGCCAGCAGCGTAGCAGTAGGGAACTATGGCTACACCTTC. Translation: CASSVAVGNYGYTF.

This clonotype was seen only a few times. V usage is TRBV7-2 and J usage is TRBJ2-3; 7 bases map to TRBD2. Per germline, CDR1 SGHTA and CDR2 FQGNSA. V dropped 5 bases and J dropped 2; count of bases not matched to a gene: 7. This CDR3 contains 15 residues. CDR3 DNA sequence: TGTGCCAGCAGCCTCCTAGCGGCCGACACAGATACGCAGTATTTT. Its translation is CASSLLAADTDTQYF.

The V call is TRBV7-2, the J call TRBJ2-7, with D possibly being TRBD2 (5 bases). There are 17 residues in the CDR3. Trimming left V 1 base short and J 0 bases short, with 16 bases between. CDR1 SGHTA and CDR2 FQGNSA come from the germline V gene. The CDR3 spells CASSLGGGSYISYEQYF. CDR3 nucleotide sequence: TGTGCCAGCAGCTTAGGAGGTGGGAGCTACATCTCCTACGAGCAGTACTTC.

The chain uses TRBV6-1 and TRBJ2-7, with D tentatively TRBD1 (5 bases). Germline V lookup: CDR1 MNHNS, CDR2 SASEGT. The CDR3 totals 16 residues. Trimming left V 4 bases short and J 0 bases short, with 16 bases between. CDR3 bases: TGTGCCAGCAGTGGCAGGAATCAGGGTTACTCCTACGAGCAGTACTTC. Encoded protein: CASSGRNQGYSYEQYF.

In its sample, this clonotype was seen many times. The CDR3: CSAGTPQNIQYF. CDR3 sequence (DNA): TGCAGCGCCGGGACACCTCAAAACATTCAGTACTTC. The J gene is TRBJ2-4, the V gene TRBV29-1; the D gene is possibly TRBD1 (6 bases). V was cut by 7 bases and J by 5 bases, with 12 bases left in between. This CDR3 is built from 12 residues. Germline CDR1 and CDR2: SQVTM and ANQGSEA.

This clonotype was seen only a few times. The chain joins TRBV18 to TRBJ2-7; possible D gene TRBD2, 6 bases. V lost 3 bases, J lost 3 bases, and 12 bases lay in between. Germline-derived CDR1 and CDR2 are KGHSH and LQKENI. This CDR3 is 14 amino acids long. CDR3 coding DNA: TGTGCCAGCTCACCTAGGGGAGGAGGCTACGAGCAGTACTTC. Amino acid sequence: CASSPRGGGYEQYF.

This clonotype was seen a few times. The V gene is TRBV29-1, the J gene TRBJ2-1; 11 nucleotides align to TRBD2. The CDR3 totals 14 residues. V shed 8 bases and J 5 bases; nucleotides not matched to a gene: 8. Germline CDR1 SQVTM, CDR2 ANQGSEA. CDR3 nucleotides: TGCAGCTCCTTTAGCGGGAGGGGGGACAATGAGCAGTTCTTC. This codes for CSSFSGRGDNEQFF.

This clonotype was seen a few times. This chain links TRBV20-1 with TRBJ2-1; weak D call: TRBD1 (6 bases). Germline CDR1 reads DFQATT; CDR2 reads SNEGSKA (reference sequence). With 5 bases removed from V and 2 bases from J, the gap between germline ends came to 13 bases. The CDR3 extends over 14 amino acids. The CDR3 DNA is TGCAGTGCTCAGGGACACTTGACCTACAATGAGCAGTTCTTC. This codes for CSAQGHLTYNEQFF.

In its sample, this clonotype was seen once. This chain joins TRBV19 and TRBJ2-3; D is perhaps TRBD1 (7 bases). The germline V gene encodes CDR1 LNHDA and CDR2 SQIVND (reference sequence). This CDR3 has 19 amino acids. Deletions cut 4 bases from V and 4 bases from J, with 27 bases between. The CDR3 region has the DNA TGTGCCAGTAGTACACGGACAGGACTAACCCTTATCGTCGCAGATACGCAGTATTTT. It is translated as CASSTRTGLTLIVADTQYF. Combining the CDR3 with reference TRBV19 and TRBJ2-3 gives the whole variable domain DGGITQSPKYLFRKEGQNVTLSCEQNLNHDAMYWYRQDPGQGLRLIYYSQIVNDFQKGDIAEGYSVSREKKESFPLTVTSAQKNPTAFYLCASSTRTGLTLIVADTQYFGPGTRLTVL.

This clonotype was counted many times. This chain joins TRBV20-1 and TRBJ1-2; TRBD1 is a possible D gene (6 bases). This CDR3 comprises 13 residues. V was trimmed by 6 bases and J by 1 base, leaving 12 bases between them. The V gene's germline CDR1 is DFQATT and CDR2 SNEGSKA (reference sequence). This CDR3 reads CSAHDRINYGYTF. CDR3 bases: TGCAGTGCGCACGACAGGATTAACTATGGCTACACCTTC.

This clonotype has only a few counts. The chain is built from TRBV6-5 and TRBJ2-3; maybe TRBD2 (6 bases). This CDR3 has 16 amino acids. Germline CDR1 is MNHEY and CDR2 is SVGAGI. V lost 3 bases and J 0 bases, leaving 13 bases between the germline ends. CDR3 in amino acids: CASSYTSLYSTDTQYF. CDR3 sequence (DNA): TGTGCCAGCAGTTATACTAGCCTTTATAGCACAGATACGCAGTATTTT.

The V call is TRBV9, the J call TRBJ2-7, with D perhaps matching TRBD1 or TRBD2 (5 bases each). Trimming removed 4 bases from V and 5 bases from J, with 16 bases in between. Germline assignment: CDR1 SGDLS and CDR2 YYNGEE. This CDR3 region has 14 residues. CDR3 residues: CASSPGHDGNEQYF. CDR3 nucleotides: TGTGCCAGCAGCCCCGGACATGACGGGAACGAGCAGTACTTC.

The sample holds a few counts of this clonotype. The V and J genes are TRBV7-2 and TRBJ2-2, with 11 nucleotides matching TRBD1. The CDR3 length is 14 residues. J gave up 8 bases and V 6 bases, and 5 bases lay outside the gene matches. Germline CDR1 is SGHTA and CDR2 is FQGNSA. The CDR3: CASRRTGGGGELFF. CDR3 in DNA: TGTGCCAGCAGACGGACAGGGGGCGGAGGGGAGCTGTTTTTT.

The table lists this clonotype with a few counts. The J gene is TRBJ1-2, the V gene TRBV29-1, with unresolved D. The CDR3 covers 13 residues. Trimming pared 4 bases from V and 2 bases from J, leaving 11 bases between. Germline assignment: CDR1 SQVTM and CDR2 ANQGSEA. The CDR3 here is CSVGVGQNYGYTF. The CDR3 nucleotides read TGCAGCGTTGGGGTAGGGCAGAACTATGGCTACACCTTC.

Only a few counts were recorded for this clonotype. The CDR3 here is CASSRGADSYNSPLHF. As DNA, the CDR3 is TGCGCCAGCAGCCGGGGAGCTGACTCCTATAATTCACCCCTCCACTTT. The chain links TRBV5-1 to TRBJ1-6; D uncertain. The CDR3 runs 16 residues. V lost 4 bases to trimming and J lost 0 bases, with 11 bases between them. Germline lookup yields CDR1 SGHRS and CDR2 YFSETQ.

This clonotype occurred many times. This chain joins TRBV7-2 and TRBJ1-3, with D unresolved. Between the trimmed V and J ends, which lost 4 bases and 0 bases, there was a span of 10 bases. The germline CDR1 and CDR2 sequences are SGHTA and FQGNSA. The CDR3 consists of 15 residues. CDR3 residues: CASSSEAVSGNTIYF. The CDR3 DNA reads TGTGCCAGCAGCTCAGAGGCAGTCTCTGGAAACACCATATATTTT.